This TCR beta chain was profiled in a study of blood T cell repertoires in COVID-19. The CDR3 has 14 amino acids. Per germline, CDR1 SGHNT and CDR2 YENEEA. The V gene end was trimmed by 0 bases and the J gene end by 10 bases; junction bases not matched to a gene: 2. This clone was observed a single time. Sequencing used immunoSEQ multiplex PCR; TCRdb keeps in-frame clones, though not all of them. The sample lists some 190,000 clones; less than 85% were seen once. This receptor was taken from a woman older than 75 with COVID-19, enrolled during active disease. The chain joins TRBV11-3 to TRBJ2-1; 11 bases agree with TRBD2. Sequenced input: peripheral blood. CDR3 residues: CASSLDASGREQFF. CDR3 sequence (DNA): TGTGCCAGCAGCTTAGATGCTAGCGGGAGGGAGCAGTTCTTC. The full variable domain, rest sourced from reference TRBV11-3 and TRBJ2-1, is EAGVVQSPRYKIIEKKQPVAFWCNPISGHNTLYWYLQNLGQGPELLIRYENEEAVDDSQLPKDRFSAERLKGVDSTLKIQPAELGDSAVYLCASSLDASGREQFFGPGTRLTVL.